This T cell receptor beta chain emerged from a study of cytomegalovirus exposure and HLA in healthy donors. Notes on the study in general: Some public TCRs appeared in many individuals, while most sequences were rare. Three CMV-associated chains were confirmed in vitro to be specific for CMV antigens.

For this clone: Its antigen remains unknown.

Assay: immunoSEQ multiplex PCR; the TCRdb copy retains only in-frame clones and omits some. Of some 98,000 clones in the sample, 87% were seen once. The CDR3 consists of 15 residues. Trimming removed 3 bases from V and 0 bases from J; junction bases left unmatched: 3. Germline CDR1 and CDR2: SGDLS and YYNGEE. The sequence derives from a young man in good health and CMV-seropositive. The rearrangement uses TRBV9 and TRBJ2-3; 8 bases line up with TRBD1. The sequenced sample consisted of PBMCs. In DNA form, the CDR3 reads TGTGCCAGCAGCGAGACAGGGGCGAGCACAGATACGCAGTATTTT. Protein sequence: CASSETGASTDTQYF.